This T cell receptor (beta chain) was recovered during a study of shared clonotypes between healthy human individuals. Study-wide findings and caveats: Four donors shared around 5.1% of their naive CD4 clonotypes.

CDR1 is DFQATT and CDR2 is SNEGSKA in the germline V gene (reference sequence). The ends were cut back, 8 bases at V and 3 bases at J, with 2 bases in the middle. The CDR3 runs to 8 residues. As concerns this clone: Its antigen is still unknown.

The repertoire was sequenced with immunoSEQ multiplex PCR; TCRdb's copy has only in-frame clones and lacks some. The table includes 2 million to 2.5 million clones, approximately 96% detected once. Input material: naive CD4+ T cells sorted from blood. The subset denotes: CD45RA+ positively selected. V and J are TRBV20-1 and TRBJ2-7; D ambiguous. The TCR was taken from a young man in good health. The CDR3 region is CSYYEQYF. CDR3 DNA sequence: TGCAGTTACTACGAGCAGTACTTC.